The 12 T cell receptor beta chains below come from one sample, sequenced in a study of graft-versus-host responses after intestinal transplantation. The antigens for these receptors are not known. Only in-frame clones appear in the TCRdb table, and some are missing; sequencing was by immunoSEQ multiplex PCR. Here the sample spans 80,000 to 100,000 clones, about 94% being singletons. This sample comprised unstimulated CD4+ T cells sorted from spleen or lymph node cells, obtained before intestinal transplant. These receptors were collected from a human donor who received an intestinal transplant.

The gene calls are TRBV27 and TRBJ2-7; 7 positions agree with TRBD2. Germline CDR1 and CDR2: MNHEY and SMNVEV (reference sequence). The length of the CDR3 is 18 residues. Losses at the gene ends were 0 bases for V and 0 bases for J; bases not matched to a gene: 11. The CDR3 loop is CASSLSGLPGGSSYEQYF. CDR3 in DNA: TGTGCCAGCAGTTTATCGGGTCTACCGGGCGGGAGCTCCTACGAGCAGTACTTC.

This chain joins TRBV7-9 and TRBJ1-4; tentative D call: TRBD1 (6 bases). CDR1 SEHNR and CDR2 FQNEAQ come from the germline V gene (reference sequence). The V gene lost 5 bases and the J gene lost 3 bases, with 16 bases spanning the gap. The CDR3 loop spans 16 amino acids. The CDR3 DNA is TGTGCCAGCAGCGATCTCCGGGGGGCATCTAATGAAAAACTGTTTTTT. Translated, it gives CASSDLRGASNEKLFF.

The V call is TRBV6-1, the J call TRBJ2-4, with TRBD2 as a possible D gene (5 bases). Trimming removed 2 bases at V and 9 bases at J, with 17 bases between. This CDR3 spans 15 amino acids. Germline loops: CDR1 MNHNS, CDR2 SASEGT. CDR3 sequence reads: CASSEPSWRRIIQYF. The CDR3 nucleotides read TGTGCCAGCAGTGAACCGTCGTGGAGGCGGATCATTCAGTACTTC.

V is TRBV2 and J is TRBJ2-1; D ambiguous. Germline V gene lookup returns CDR1 SNHLY and CDR2 FYNNEI. The CDR3 length is 13 residues. Trimming took off 6 bases at V and 2 bases at J, with 8 bases between the two ends. CDR3 region: CASRTQTYNEQFF. As DNA, the CDR3 is TGTGCCAGCAGGACTCAAACCTACAATGAGCAGTTCTTC.

The rearrangement links TRBV27 to TRBJ1-5; no clear D. V shed 1 base and J shed 2 bases, with 6 bases lying between them. The V gene's germline CDR1 is MNHEY and CDR2 SMNVEV (reference sequence). This CDR3 has 14 residues. For the CDR3, the DNA is TGTGCCAGCAGTTTATTTGTAGGCAATCAGCCCCAGCATTTT. Its protein product is CASSLFVGNQPQHF.

This clone was observed once. The chain couples TRBV6-1 to TRBJ2-2; D unclear. The length of the CDR3 is 17 residues. Between the trimmed V and J ends, which lost 3 bases and 7 bases, there was a span of 21 bases. Looked up from germline, CDR1 is MNHNS and CDR2 is SASEGT. The CDR3 region has the DNA TGTGCCAGCAGTGAGGTCCCGCCCCAAGAGTCAAGCGGGGAGCTGTTTTTT. Translating it yields CASSEVPPQESSGELFF.

The V and J genes are TRBV6-5 and TRBJ2-7; the D is unclear. The V end was cut by 2 bases, the J end by 5 bases, with 10 bases between. This CDR3 contains 13 residues. Germline V gene lookup returns CDR1 MNHEY and CDR2 SVGAGI. CDR3 sequence: CASSYPPVNEQYF. CDR3 bases: TGTGCCAGCAGTTACCCCCCAGTGAACGAGCAGTACTTC.

The rearrangement uses TRBV5-4 and TRBJ1-6; D is ambiguous. V was trimmed by 0 bases and J by 4 bases, leaving 14 bases between them. The CDR3 length is 17 residues. Germline V lookup: CDR1 SGHNT, CDR2 YYREEE (reference sequence). Written as DNA, the CDR3 is TGTGCCAGCAGCTTGGGAGAAGCGGGCCTGTATAATTCACCCCTCCACTTT. Protein product: CASSLGEAGLYNSPLHF.

The chain combines TRBV5-1 with TRBJ2-1; possible D gene TRBD2, 5 bases. CDR3 length: 14 amino acids. The V end lost 0 bases, the J end lost 10 bases, and 14 bases lay between the germline ends. The germline V gene encodes CDR1 SGHRS and CDR2 YFSETQ. The CDR3 is CASSLALALSEQFF. The CDR3 DNA reads as TGCGCCAGCAGCTTGGCTCTAGCACTGAGCGAGCAGTTCTTC. Variable domain in full (rest from reference TRBV5-1 and TRBJ2-1): KAGVTQTPRYLIKTRGQQVTLSCSPISGHRSVSWYQQTPGQGLQFLFEYFSETQRNKGNFPGRFSGRQFSNSRSEMNVSTLELGDSALYLCASSLALALSEQFFGPGTRLTVL.

The chain recombines TRBV7-9 with TRBJ1-2, with 9 bases aligning to TRBD1. J gave up 5 bases and V 3 bases, and 13 bases lay outside the gene matches. CDR1 is SEHNR, CDR2 FQNEAQ, per germline (reference sequence). The CDR3 is 17 residues long. CDR3: CASSFGTGLVREYGYTF. The CDR3 DNA reads TGTGCCAGCAGCTTTGGGACAGGGTTAGTCCGGGAGTATGGCTACACCTTC.

The chain joins TRBV27 to TRBJ1-1, with D possibly being TRBD1 (6 bases). Trimming took 8 bases from V and 0 from J, leaving 10 bases between them. Germline V gene sequence: CDR1 MNHEY, CDR2 SMNVEV (reference sequence). The CDR3 length is 13 residues. The CDR3 DNA is TGTGCCAGCCGAGGACAGATGAACACTGAAGCTTTCTTT. Its protein product is CASRGQMNTEAFF.

The chain is built from TRBV7-9 and TRBJ2-7; D may be TRBD1 (5 bases). Germline V CDR1 and CDR2: SEHNR, FQNEAQ (reference sequence). V lost 5 bases, J lost 3 bases, and 11 bases lay in between. This CDR3 has 13 residues. The CDR3 nucleotides are TGTGCCAGCAGCCACGTCCAGGGCTACGAGCAGTACTTC. Translated: CASSHVQGYEQYF.